The entry below gives a single T cell receptor beta chain sequence along with its context. Which cohort a participant joined came from the clinical history participants gave. TCRdb's copy holds only in-frame clones and misses some; the assay was immunoSEQ multiplex PCR. The table has 60,000 to 80,000 clones, 70% to 90% seen once. The sample belongs to a study of blood T cell repertoires in COVID-19. Study details: Samples came from the United States, Italy and Spain, spanning acute and convalescent COVID-19. From T cells, B-cell-depleted T cells, or PBMCs came the material, which was cDNA or gDNA.

Material: PBMCs or T cells enriched from blood (not recorded which). The receptor's source is a woman aged 40-49 years with acute COVID-19.

CDR3 protein: CASTYYQANYGYTF. For the CDR3, the DNA is TGTGCCAGCACCTATTATCAAGCTAACTATGGCTACACCTTC. The chain combines TRBV28 with TRBJ1-2; no reliable D call. Germline V gives CDR1 MDHEN, CDR2 SYDVKM. V shed 7 bases and J shed 0 bases, with 12 bases lying between them. This CDR3 region has 14 residues.